Below, one TCR beta chain is given with its context. The sample comes from a study of T cell changes during pregnancy in multiple sclerosis. The germline gives CDR1 SGHRS, CDR2 YFSETQ. The CDR3 runs 14 residues. V trimming: 0 bases; J trimming: 5 bases; junction bases outside the gene matches: 3. Using immunoSEQ multiplex PCR, the repertoire was profiled, and TCRdb retains in-frame clones only, with some absent. The sample lists under 95,000 clones, 85% to 95% occurring once. The V call is TRBV5-1, the J call TRBJ2-7; 9 nucleotides line up with TRBD2. This TCR came from a female donor with multiple sclerosis, enrolled in a pregnancy study. The material was peripheral blood, obtained after pregnancy. In nucleotides, the CDR3 is TGCGCCAGCAGCTTGGAACTAGCGGGTAACGAGCAGTACTTC. Translation gives CASSLELAGNEQYF.